This T cell receptor beta chain was captured by sequencing in a study of blood T cell repertoires in COVID-19. Study-level information: Italy, Spain and the United States were the sources of the convalescent and acute COVID-19 samples. T cells, B-cell-depleted T cells, or PBMCs supplied cDNA or gDNA.

The CDR3 totals 16 residues. Trimming stripped 3 bases from V and 3 bases from J, with 16 bases between. Germline CDR1 reads KGHDR; CDR2 reads SFDVKD. This clone showed up just once. In the original processing: Estimates of nucleated cell counts were drawn from the amplification of reference gene primers. Profiled with immunoSEQ multiplex PCR; TCRdb holds only in-frame clones, not every one. That table furnishes V, J and clone size, whereas the DNA furnished D and trimming. Counted here are over 150,000 clones, approximately 83% occurring once; the ten biggest clones make up 25% to 30%. The specimen sequenced was peripheral blood. The sequence derives from an older woman with acute or convalescent COVID-19. The rearrangement links TRBV24-1 to TRBJ1-2; a possible D gene is TRBD1 (6 bases). CDR3 residues: CATSDPAMGADYGYTF. CDR3 bases: TGTGCCACCAGTGATCCGGCGATGGGGGCAGACTATGGCTACACCTTC.